This T cell receptor (beta chain) stems from a study of blood T cell repertoires in COVID-19. About the research overall: PBMCs, B-cell-depleted T cells, or T cells were the source of the cDNA or gDNA that made up the material.

The authors' processing: Reference gene primer amplification yielded estimated nucleated cell counts. Measured with immunoSEQ multiplex PCR; TCRdb has only the in-frame clones, and not every one. V and J calls and clone size are those listed in that table; D and trimming were worked out from the DNA. The data contain 190,000 or so clones, around 90% of them singletons. The trim removed 0 bases at V and 8 bases at J, leaving 9 bases unmatched. Per the germline V gene, CDR1 is SGHRS and CDR2 is YFSETQ. CDR3 size: 15 residues. The rearrangement joins TRBV5-1 to TRBJ1-2; 8 bases are shared with TRBD1. The receptor's source is a man between 40 and 49 years old with acute or convalescent COVID-19. Sequencing was performed on peripheral blood. CDR3 protein: CASSLAADREGGYTF. CDR3 bases: TGCGCCAGCAGCTTGGCCGCGGACAGGGAAGGAGGCTACACCTTC.